This T cell receptor beta chain comes out of a study of tumor-infiltrating lymphocytes in primary liver carcinoma. Study at large: Patients diagnosed with primary liver carcinoma received treatment through surgical resection. Yields of productive TCRbeta reads ranged from roughly 3.5 to 7.13 million per sample and were similar across tissue types.

Study observations and caveats: Tumor top-250-clone fractions significantly exceeded those of blood (p = 0.039). Tumor-adjacent and tumor-blood pairs shared a smaller degree of overlap than tumor region pairs.

A note on this clonotype: Antigen specificity is unknown. Since a much larger clone is just one base distant, this may be a read error.

Unsorted whole blood yielded blood RNA, and germline DNA was extracted as well. Total RNA (around 500 ng) served as template for TCR beta cDNA synthesis primed by a constant-region primer. Employing slightly modified ARM-PCR, three nested multiplex PCR rounds were run, and these gave rise to the TCR beta libraries. The opening two PCR rounds, around 11 cycles each, paired TRBV1-TRBV30 forward primers with a C-beta reverse primer. Via MiXCR, TCRdb re-called the multiplex PCR reads, giving one row per CDR3 protein. The sample lists fewer than 400,000 distinct CDR3 sequences; less than 75% were seen once. Germline values: CDR1 MGHRA, CDR2 YSYEKL. This CDR3 contains 15 residues.

This receptor was taken from a man aged 40-55 years with primary liver carcinoma and hepatitis B virus infection. This chain joins TRBV4-1 and TRBJ1-5; D might be TRBD1 (5 bases). Sequencing was performed on peripheral blood. The CDR3 sequence is CPSSQDGTGQQPQHF. The CDR3 DNA sequence: TGCCCCAGCAGCCAAGATGGTACGGGGCAACAGCCCCAGCATTTT.